A single sample gave rise to the 16 T cell receptor beta chains below, sequenced in a study of CD8+ T cells in alopecia areata. TCR sequencing used cDNA made by reverse transcription of extracted RNA. Only in-frame clones appear in the TCRdb table, and some are missing; sequencing was by immunoSEQ multiplex PCR. The sample shows around 250,000 clones, around 67% of them seen only once. Sequences were derived from CD4+ T cells sorted from blood, sampled at week 0. These receptors came from a human donor with alopecia areata.

The rearrangement joins TRBV29-1 to TRBJ1-1; TRBD1 aligns across 7 bases. CDR3 length equals 13 residues. Trimming took 7 bases from V and 0 from J; bases not matched to a gene: 5. The germline V gene has CDR1 SQVTM and CDR2 ANQGSEA. CDR3 protein: CSAPGGMNTEAFF. Written as DNA, the CDR3 is TGCAGCGCCCCAGGGGGAATGAACACTGAAGCTTTCTTT.

The V gene is TRBV18, the J gene TRBJ1-6, with D possibly being TRBD1 (6 bases). The CDR3 consists of 13 residues. With 6 bases removed from V and 10 bases from J, the gap between germline ends came to 13 bases. Germline V gives CDR1 KGHSH, CDR2 LQKENI. The CDR3, as DNA: TGTGCCAGCTCTCGGGGGGCCCAATCACCCCTCCACTTT. Translating gives CASSRGAQSPLHF.

V usage is TRBV18 and J usage is TRBJ1-2; possible D gene TRBD1, 6 bases. V shed 1 base and J shed 2 bases, with 8 bases lying between them. CDR1 KGHSH and CDR2 LQKENI come from the germline V gene. This CDR3 region has 14 residues. CDR3 bases: TGTGCCAGCTCACCACTGGGGGCGAACTATGGCTACACCTTC. Amino acid sequence: CASSPLGANYGYTF. Together with reference TRBV18 and TRBJ1-2, the CDR3 gives the full variable domain: NAGVMQNPRHLVRRRGQEARLRCSPMKGHSHVYWYRQLPEEGLKFMVYLQKENIIDESGMPKERFSAEFPKEGPSILRIQQVVRGDSAAYFCASSPLGANYGYTFGSGTRLTVV.

V and J are TRBV29-1 and TRBJ1-2, with D possibly being TRBD1 (5 bases). V was cut by 6 bases and J by 2 bases, with 16 bases left in between. The CDR3 is made up of 14 amino acids. CDR1 SQVTM and CDR2 ANQGSEA come from the germline V gene. CDR3 in DNA: TGCAGCGTGGGAACAGGTCTTCGGAACTATGGCTACACCTTC. It yields the protein CSVGTGLRNYGYTF.

The J gene is TRBJ1-2, the V gene TRBV30; 8 bases match TRBD1. CDR1 is GTSNPN, CDR2 SVGIG, per germline (reference sequence). Trimming took 0 bases from V and 5 from J; bases not matched to a gene: 5. The CDR3 is 14 amino acids. The CDR3: CAWSVPGQAYGYTF. CDR3 sequence (DNA): TGTGCCTGGAGTGTACCGGGACAGGCATATGGCTACACCTTC.

The chain links TRBV7-9 to TRBJ1-1; D ambiguous. Per germline, CDR1 SEHNR and CDR2 FQNEAQ (reference sequence). V was clipped by 1 base and J by 0 bases, with 6 bases between them. This CDR3 is 14 amino acids long. The CDR3 sequence: CASSLVVLNTEAFF. Written as DNA, the CDR3 is TGTGCCAGCAGCTTAGTCGTGTTGAACACTGAAGCTTTCTTT.

The chain employs TRBV29-1 and TRBJ1-3; D is undetermined. The CDR3 is 13 amino acids. CDR1 and CDR2 from the germline V gene are SQVTM and ANQGSEA. Trimming removed 7 bases at V and 2 bases at J, with 12 bases between. The CDR3 nucleotides read TGCAGCGGACTAGAGGGTGCTGGAAACACCATATATTTT. Translating it yields CSGLEGAGNTIYF.

The rearrangement joins TRBV30 to TRBJ1-3, with TRBD1 as a possible D gene (5 bases). The CDR3 loop spans 14 amino acids. V lost 1 base, J lost 2 bases, and 9 bases lay in between. Per the germline V gene, CDR1 is GTSNPN and CDR2 is SVGIG (reference sequence). The CDR3 loop is CAWSEGTAGNTIYF. CDR3 DNA: TGTGCCTGGAGTGAAGGGACGGCTGGAAACACCATATATTTT.

The chain combines TRBV9 with TRBJ2-3; 13 bases are a match to TRBD2. Germline V gene sequence: CDR1 SGDLS, CDR2 YYNGEE. This CDR3 contains 16 residues. After removal of 4 bases from V and 1 base from J, the junction contained 3 bases not matched to a gene. In DNA, the CDR3 is TGTGCCAGCAGCACTAGCGGGGGGGCCGGCACAGATACGCAGTATTTT. This translates into CASSTSGGAGTDTQYF.

This chain links TRBV6-1 with TRBJ2-7; D is unresolved. Trimming removed 3 bases at V and 6 bases at J, with 12 bases between. Germline-derived CDR1 and CDR2 are MNHNS and SASEGT. This CDR3 comprises 13 residues. This CDR3 reads CASSDLFPPEQYF. The CDR3 DNA reads TGTGCCAGCAGTGATTTGTTCCCACCCGAGCAGTACTTC.

This chain links TRBV29-1 with TRBJ2-7; 10 positions agree with TRBD1. The length of the CDR3 is 12 residues. With 6 bases clipped from V and 3 bases from J, the junction kept 2 bases outside the gene matches. Germline-derived CDR1 and CDR2 are SQVTM and ANQGSEA. In nucleotides, the CDR3 is TGCAGCGTGGGGACAGGGGTCTACGAGCAGTACTTC. This sequence encodes CSVGTGVYEQYF.

The CDR3 DNA is TGTGCCAGTACTAGCGGTCCCTACAATGAGCAGTTCTTC. Translating gives CASTSGPYNEQFF. The chain links TRBV2 to TRBJ2-1; 8 bases align to TRBD2. Germline V lookup: CDR1 SNHLY, CDR2 FYNNEI. The CDR3 length is 13 residues. The V and J ends lost 9 bases and 2 bases, in that order; junction bases with no gene match: 3.

This clone was detected only once. The V gene is TRBV7-3, the J gene TRBJ1-2; maybe TRBD1 (6 bases). The CDR3 has 14 amino acids. Germline V CDR1 and CDR2: SGHTA, FQGTGA. The V and J ends lost 5 bases and 0 bases respectively, with 10 bases between them. CDR3 in DNA: TGTGCCAGCAGCCTCGGGACATCTAACTATGGCTACACCTTC. Protein product: CASSLGTSNYGYTF.

The chain is built from TRBV7-2 and TRBJ2-1; tentative D call: TRBD2 (5 bases). V gave up 1 base and J gave up 7 bases, with 20 bases separating them. Germline V CDR1 and CDR2: SGHTA, FQGNSA. The CDR3 loop spans 17 amino acids. This CDR3 reads CASSLESRGSLRNEQFF. The DNA of the CDR3 is TGTGCCAGCAGCTTAGAATCAAGAGGGTCCTTGAGGAATGAGCAGTTCTTC.

The rearrangement links TRBV30 to TRBJ1-1; tentatively, D is TRBD1 (5 bases). The length of the CDR3 is 14 residues. Trimming removed 4 bases from V and 1 base from J, with 13 bases in between. Germline V lookup: CDR1 GTSNPN, CDR2 SVGIG (reference sequence). The CDR3 nucleotides read TGTGCCTGGAAGCGGGGGGGGTCGAACACTGAAGCTTTCTTT. It encodes CAWKRGGSNTEAFF.

This clone has just a few counts. The chain links TRBV30 to TRBJ2-5; 12 bases map to TRBD1. Germline V gene data show CDR1 as GTSNPN and CDR2 as SVGIG (reference sequence). CDR3 length equals 15 residues. The V gene end was trimmed by 2 bases and the J gene end by 11 bases; junction bases not matched to a gene: 12. In DNA, the CDR3 is TGTGCCTGGAGTCCGGGGGGACAGGGGGCTTGGGAGCAGTACTTC. Translating gives CAWSPGGQGAWEQYF.